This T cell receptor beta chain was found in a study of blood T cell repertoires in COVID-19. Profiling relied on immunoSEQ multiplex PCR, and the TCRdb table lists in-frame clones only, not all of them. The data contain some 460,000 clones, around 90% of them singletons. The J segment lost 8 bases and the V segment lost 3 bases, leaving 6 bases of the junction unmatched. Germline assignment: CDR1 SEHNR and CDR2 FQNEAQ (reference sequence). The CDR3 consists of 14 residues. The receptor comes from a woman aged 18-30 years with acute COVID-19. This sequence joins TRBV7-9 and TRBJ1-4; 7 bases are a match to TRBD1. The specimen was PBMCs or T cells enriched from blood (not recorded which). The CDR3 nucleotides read TGTGCCAGCAGCTTGCACAGGGGCTACGAAAAACTGTTTTTT. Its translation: CASSLHRGYEKLFF.